Here is one TCR beta chain with its context. What it binds is unknown. In the same sample, other DNA sequences code for this CDR3. This sample was included in a study of shared clonotypes between healthy human individuals. The assay was run at deep level. Genomic DNA (from each subset) was split evenly across several immunoSEQ plates. As originally analysed: Sequence data from immunoSEQ were junction-only and lacked quality scores; consequently, filtering differed. Assay: immunoSEQ multiplex PCR; the TCRdb copy retains only in-frame clones and omits some. V, J and clone size are those of that table, while D and trimming were read from the DNA. Of some 1.5 million clones listed, 98% were seen once; the top ten hold approximately 0.44%. General study findings and limits: Larger richness was generally estimated for naive than memory subsets.

Trimming took off 5 bases at V and 3 bases at J, with 6 bases between the two ends. This CDR3 contains 12 residues. Germline V gene lookup returns CDR1 MDHEN and CDR2 SYDVKM. Input material: naive CD4+ T cells sorted from blood. Subset noted: CD45RA+ positively selected. The sequence was collected from a man aged 25 to 45 in good health. V is TRBV28 and J is TRBJ2-3; the D is unclear. The CDR3 DNA follows: TGTGCCAGCAGTCTACTTACAGATACGCAGTATTTT. Its translation: CASSLLTDTQYF.